The 28 T cell receptor beta chains given below trace back to one sample, sequenced in a study of shared clonotypes between healthy human individuals. CD45RO-negative CD8 cells positively selected for CCR7 made up the naive population, which excluded terminally differentiated effector memory CD45RA+ cells. Profiled with immunoSEQ multiplex PCR; TCRdb holds only in-frame clones, not every one. This sample has around 1,900,000 clones, with around 93% found just once. Sequencing was performed on naive CD8+ T cells from PBMCs. Every receptor here comes from a man in his late teens or twenties in good health. Some clones in this sample may be carry-over from other donors' samples.

V is TRBV27 and J is TRBJ1-5; tentatively, D is TRBD1 (5 bases). Trimming shortened V by 7 bases and J by 3 bases, and 13 bases separated the two germline ends. The CDR3 is 14 amino acids. The germline V gene encodes CDR1 MNHEY and CDR2 SMNVEV (reference sequence). CDR3 region: CASNPSRDNQPQHF. CDR3 coding DNA: TGTGCCAGCAACCCGTCCAGGGACAATCAGCCCCAGCATTTT.

As concerns this clone: The same CDR3 is also encoded by other DNA sequences in this sample. CDR3 sequence reads: CASSFSRLGEQYF. CDR3 DNA sequence: TGTGCCAGCAGTTTCTCCCGACTAGGCGAGCAGTACTTC. The gene calls are TRBV27 and TRBJ2-7, with D possibly matching TRBD2 (6 bases). From germline, CDR1 is MNHEY and CDR2 SMNVEV (reference sequence). The V and J ends lost 3 bases and 6 bases respectively, with 12 bases between them. CDR3 size: 13 residues.

The chain has TRBV14 and TRBJ1-4, with D unresolved. V shed 0 bases and J shed 6 bases, with 11 bases lying between them. From germline, CDR1 is SGHDN and CDR2 FVKESK. The CDR3 is 15 residues long. Here the CDR3 reads CASSQDTFWDEKLFF. The CDR3 DNA reads as TGTGCCAGCAGCCAAGATACATTTTGGGATGAAAAACTGTTTTTT. Supplemented by reference TRBV14 and TRBJ1-4, the full variable domain reads EAGVTQFPSHSVIEKGQTVTLRCDPISGHDNLYWYRRVMGKEIKFLLHFVKESKQDESGMPNNRFLAERTGGTYSTLKVQPAELEDSGVYFCASSQDTFWDEKLFFGSGTQLSVL.

This chain joins TRBV28 and TRBJ1-2, with D hard to call. Trimming removed 3 bases at V and 7 bases at J, with 21 bases between. The CDR3 covers 16 residues. Germline CDR1 MDHEN, CDR2 SYDVKM. CDR3 loop: CASSLSQEPFSGGYTF. The DNA for the CDR3 is TGTGCCAGCAGTTTGAGTCAGGAGCCCTTCTCGGGTGGCTACACCTTC.

Concerning this clone itself: This CDR3 is also generated by other DNA sequences in the sample. The chain employs TRBV4-1 and TRBJ2-7, with 10 nucleotides matching TRBD2. The V gene's germline CDR1 is MGHRA and CDR2 YSYEKL. The junction had 7 bases not matched to a gene; V was cut back by 1 base and J by 4 bases. This CDR3 contains 16 residues. The CDR3 DNA reads as TGCGCCAGCAGCCAAGTTGAAGCTAGCGGGAGTTACGAGCAGTACTTC. Translating gives CASSQVEASGSYEQYF.

The chain uses TRBV11-2 and TRBJ1-2; D is unclear. The CDR3 contains 14 residues. Germline CDR1 SGHAT, CDR2 FQNNGV. Trimming took off 1 base at V and 4 bases at J, with 10 bases between the two ends. The CDR3 reads CASSLGSLRYGYTF. The DNA of the CDR3 is TGTGCCAGCAGCTTAGGATCTCTCCGCTATGGCTACACCTTC.

The chain is built from TRBV19 and TRBJ2-7; TRBD1 aligns across 8 bases. J gave up 3 bases and V 5 bases, and 6 bases lay outside the gene matches. This CDR3 spans 14 amino acids. Germline-derived CDR1 and CDR2 are LNHDA and SQIVND (reference sequence). The CDR3 nucleotides read TGTGCCAGTAGTTGGAGGACAGGGAGCTACGAGCAGTACTTC. Translating it yields CASSWRTGSYEQYF.

The V and J genes are TRBV28 and TRBJ2-7; 10 bases align to TRBD1. The V segment lost 8 bases and the J segment 6 bases; nucleotides outside the gene matches: 7. The CDR3 contains 13 residues. Germline assignment: CDR1 MDHEN and CDR2 SYDVKM. CDR3 sequence (DNA): TGTGCCAGCGGAGAGACAGGGGGCCGCGAGCAGTACTTC. Translated, it gives CASGETGGREQYF. The whole variable domain, filled in from reference TRBV28 and TRBJ2-7, reads DVKVTQSSRYLVKRTGEKVFLECVQDMDHENMFWYRQDPGLGLRLIYFSYDVKMKEKGDIPEGYSVSREKKERFSLILESASTNQTSMYLCASGETGGREQYFGPGTRLTVT.

This chain links TRBV7-9 with TRBJ2-2, with 13 bases lining up with TRBD2. In germline, CDR1 is SEHNR, CDR2 FQNEAQ (reference sequence). This CDR3 contains 18 residues. J was trimmed by 0 bases and V by 5 bases; bases with no gene match: 6. The CDR3 region has the DNA TGTGCCAGCAGCCCGGGACTAGCGGGACCCGCGAACACCGGGGAGCTGTTTTTT. Translated: CASSPGLAGPANTGELFF.

The chain recombines TRBV4-1 with TRBJ2-7; D tentatively reads TRBD1 or TRBD2 (7 bases each). Germline CDR1 and CDR2: MGHRA and YSYEKL. The V end lost 3 bases, the J end lost 4 bases, and 13 bases lay between the germline ends. The CDR3 covers 14 residues. The DNA of the CDR3 is TGCGCCAGCAGCCACCCAGGGGGGGATTACGAGCAGTACTTC. It encodes CASSHPGGDYEQYF.

The chain joins TRBV27 to TRBJ2-7; 10 nucleotides match TRBD2. This CDR3 comprises 16 residues. Germline lookup yields CDR1 MNHEY and CDR2 SMNVEV (reference sequence). The V segment lost 0 bases and the J segment 7 bases; nucleotides outside the gene matches: 9. CDR3 DNA sequence: TGTGCCAGCAGTTTATCGAGGGCTAGCGGGAGAATAGAGCAGTACTTC. Its translation: CASSLSRASGRIEQYF.

The V and J genes are TRBV28 and TRBJ2-3, with no clear D. The CDR3 length is 15 residues. V was pared by 4 bases and J by 2 bases, with 13 bases between. Germline CDR1 MDHEN, CDR2 SYDVKM. The CDR3 nucleotides are TGTGCCAGCAGTTCCCGGGCTAGACTCACAGATACGCAGTATTTT. Translating it yields CASSSRARLTDTQYF.

V is TRBV28 and J is TRBJ2-3; D tentatively fits TRBD1 or TRBD2 (5 bases each). The ends were cut back, 7 bases at V and 1 base at J, with 12 bases in the middle. The CDR3 covers 14 residues. The germline V gene has CDR1 MDHEN and CDR2 SYDVKM. CDR3 sequence: CASKGHSGTDTQYF. As DNA, the CDR3 is TGTGCCAGCAAGGGGCATAGCGGCACAGATACGCAGTATTTT.

The count of this clone is one. This CDR3 is also generated by other DNA sequences in the sample. The genes are TRBV27 and TRBJ1-1; D may be TRBD1 (6 bases). The CDR3 consists of 15 residues. Per the germline V gene, CDR1 is MNHEY and CDR2 is SMNVEV (reference sequence). The V gene lost 0 bases and the J gene lost 1 base, with 9 bases spanning the gap. The CDR3 sequence is CASSLSRTANTEAFF. The DNA for the CDR3 is TGTGCCAGCAGTTTATCCCGGACAGCGAACACTGAAGCTTTCTTT.

The rearrangement joins TRBV5-8 to TRBJ2-5, with TRBD2 identical over 14 bases. The length of the CDR3 is 16 residues. CDR1 is SGHTS and CDR2 is YDEGEE in the germline V gene. V shed 3 bases, J shed 4 bases, and the junction held 5 bases outside the gene matches. The CDR3 region is CASSSGLAGARETQYF. The CDR3, as DNA: TGTGCCAGCAGCTCGGGACTAGCGGGGGCCAGAGAGACCCAGTACTTC.

This sequence joins TRBV7-2 and TRBJ2-2; D gene uncertain. This CDR3 contains 13 residues. Germline V gives CDR1 SGHTA, CDR2 FQGNSA. V gave up 5 bases and J gave up 4 bases, with 8 bases separating them. The CDR3 spells CASSIHPTGELFF. CDR3 DNA: TGTGCCAGCAGCATACACCCCACCGGGGAGCTGTTTTTT. The full variable domain, in which reference TRBV7-2 and TRBJ2-2 provide the parts outside the CDR3, is GAGVSQSPSNKVTEKGKDVELRCDPISGHTALYWYRQSLGQGLEFLIYFQGNSAPDKSGLPSDRFSAERTGGSVSTLTIQRTQQEDSAVYLCASSIHPTGELFFGEGSRLTVL.

The gene calls are TRBV6-5 and TRBJ1-1; 7 nucleotides agree with TRBD1. This CDR3 is 14 amino acids long. Germline-derived CDR1 and CDR2 are MNHEY and SVGAGI. V lost 6 bases, J lost 10 bases, and 14 bases stayed unmatched. CDR3 protein: CASRKGQSHEAAFF. CDR3 DNA sequence: TGTGCCAGCAGAAAGGGACAGTCACATGAGGCAGCTTTCTTT.

In DNA, the CDR3 is TGTGCCTGGAGCCTGGGGGGGAATGAGCAGTTCTTC. This translates into CAWSLGGNEQFF. This chain joins TRBV30 and TRBJ2-1, with TRBD2 matching 7 bases. The CDR3 has 12 amino acids. V shed 3 bases, J shed 7 bases, and the junction held 3 bases outside the gene matches. Germline CDR1 and CDR2: GTSNPN and SVGIG (reference sequence).

To note about this clone: Different DNA sequences within this sample yield the same CDR3. V gene TRBV18 combines with J gene TRBJ2-7; D perhaps matches TRBD1 (6 bases). This CDR3 region has 13 residues. The V end lost 3 bases, the J end lost 2 bases, and 8 bases lay between the germline ends. CDR1 and CDR2 from the germline V gene are KGHSH and LQKENI. CDR3 protein: CASSPGQTYEQYF. CDR3 nucleotide sequence: TGTGCCAGCTCACCCGGACAGACCTACGAGCAGTACTTC.

The rearrangement joins TRBV9 to TRBJ1-2; 9 bases are a match to TRBD1. Germline V gene sequence: CDR1 SGDLS, CDR2 YYNGEE. Trimming cost V 4 bases and J 1 base; bases outside gene matches: 8. This CDR3 spans 16 amino acids. CDR3 coding DNA: TGTGCCAGCAGCATCCGGACAGGGGATAGTAACTATGGCTACACCTTC. It codes for CASSIRTGDSNYGYTF.

The chain employs TRBV6-1 and TRBJ1-5; no clear D gene. The CDR3 has 18 amino acids. The V gene's germline CDR1 is MNHNS and CDR2 SASEGT. V was pared by 2 bases and J by 5 bases, with 22 bases between. CDR3: CASSERSGVRLADQPQHF. As DNA, the CDR3 is TGTGCCAGCAGTGAACGTAGTGGAGTGAGGTTGGCAGATCAGCCCCAGCATTTT.

This clone showed up just once. The chain joins TRBV6-1 to TRBJ1-3; D perhaps matches TRBD1 (5 bases). The CDR3 length is 12 residues. Per the germline V gene, CDR1 is MNHNS and CDR2 is SASEGT. Trimming removed 8 bases at V and 5 bases at J, with 10 bases between. In DNA form, the CDR3 reads TGTGCCAGCGGGGAGGGGAGAAACACCATATATTTT. This translates into CASGEGRNTIYF.

The chain links TRBV27 to TRBJ2-1; 8 bases align to TRBD2. With V trimmed by 4 bases and J by 2 bases, 1 base remained unmatched. The germline V gene has CDR1 MNHEY and CDR2 SMNVEV (reference sequence). CDR3 length: 14 residues. The CDR3 DNA reads as TGTGCCAGCAGTTGGACTAGCCCCTACAATGAGCAGTTCTTC. Translated, it gives CASSWTSPYNEQFF.

This chain uses TRBV4-3 with TRBJ1-1, with D possibly being TRBD1 (5 bases). With 4 bases removed from V and 5 bases from J, the gap between germline ends came to 17 bases. Germline assignment: CDR1 LGHNA and CDR2 YSLEER. The CDR3 covers 15 residues. The DNA for the CDR3 is TGCGCCAGCAGCCGCCCCAGGGACGGTAGGACTGAAGCTTTCTTT. Translation gives CASSRPRDGRTEAFF.

The chain links TRBV7-8 to TRBJ2-1, with 14 bases matching TRBD2. J gave up 6 bases and V 5 bases, and 3 bases lay outside the gene matches. Germline V gene lookup returns CDR1 SGHVS and CDR2 FQNEAQ. The CDR3 totals 15 residues. The CDR3 DNA sequence: TGTGCCAGCAGCCCGGGACTAGCGGGAGTCAATGAGCAGTTCTTC. The encoded protein is CASSPGLAGVNEQFF.

The V and J genes are TRBV5-1 and TRBJ2-7; TRBD1 aligns across 8 bases. With 4 bases clipped from V and 3 bases from J, the junction kept 9 bases outside the gene matches. CDR3 length: 15 amino acids. Per germline, CDR1 SGHRS and CDR2 YFSETQ. CDR3 region: CASSPGQGVFYEQYF. The DNA for the CDR3 is TGCGCCAGCAGCCCCGGACAGGGCGTTTTCTACGAGCAGTACTTC. Drawing the rest from reference TRBV5-1 and TRBJ2-7, the complete variable domain is KAGVTQTPRYLIKTRGQQVTLSCSPISGHRSVSWYQQTPGQGLQFLFEYFSETQRNKGNFPGRFSGRQFSNSRSEMNVSTLELGDSALYLCASSPGQGVFYEQYFGPGTRLTVT.

This sequence joins TRBV9 and TRBJ2-7, with a possible D match to TRBD2 (6 bases). Trimming left V 0 bases short and J 5 bases short, with 9 bases between. The CDR3 totals 13 residues. Germline CDR1 is SGDLS and CDR2 is YYNGEE. DNA of the CDR3: TGTGCCAGCAGCGTAGCTTGGGGGGACGAGCAGTACTTC. Translation gives CASSVAWGDEQYF.

The chain is built from TRBV15 and TRBJ2-7, with D possibly matching TRBD2 (7 bases). Germline CDR1 LNHNV, CDR2 YYDKDF (reference sequence). Trimming removed 5 bases from V and 5 bases from J, with 22 bases in between. The CDR3 contains 16 residues. This CDR3 reads CATSLTREGGNHEQYF. In DNA form, the CDR3 reads TGTGCCACCAGCCTGACGAGGGAGGGGGGGAATCACGAGCAGTACTTC.